This T cell receptor beta chain was captured by sequencing in a study of cytomegalovirus exposure and HLA in healthy donors. The study's findings and limits: According to a subsequent analysis, TCR clusters identified in the first cohort showed a tendency to co-occur across the roughly 110 validation repertoires. The authors listed 150 to 200 TCR beta chains as cytomegalovirus-associated. Three chains linked to CMV were shown in vitro to be specific for CMV antigens.

Of note for this clone: Its target is unknown.

The germline V and J ends were trimmed by 6 bases and 11 bases, with 10 bases remaining between them. This CDR3 spans 9 amino acids. From germline, CDR1 is DFQATT and CDR2 SNEGSKA (reference sequence). Only in-frame clones appear in the TCRdb table, and some are missing; sequencing was by immunoSEQ multiplex PCR. The sample contains 57,000 or so clones, roughly nine tenths of which appear only once. This sequence was found in a woman aged 25 to 45 in good health and CMV-seronegative. The chain combines TRBV20-1 with TRBJ1-1; no reliable D call. Sequencing was done on a sample of PBMCs. CDR3 sequence: CSARTGAFF. The CDR3 coding sequence is TGCAGTGCCCGGACGGGGGCTTTCTTT.